The next 2 T cell receptor beta chains were all read from a single sample in a study of early T cells in non-severe SARS-CoV-2 infection. TCRdb independently ran MiXCR on the 5' RACE reads; one entry per CDR3 protein. The sample yields more than 85,000 distinct CDR3 sequences, approximately 16% seen once. The sample consisted of whole blood. These TCRs come from an adult who was a healthcare worker with PCR-confirmed SARS-CoV-2 infection or an uninfected control (not recorded which).

This clonotype was found a few times. This chain joins TRBV12-3 or TRBV12-4 and TRBJ2-3, with 11 nucleotides matching TRBD2. V dropped 5 bases and J dropped 5; count of bases not matched to a gene: 3. This CDR3 comprises 14 residues. The CDR3 DNA reads TGTGCCAGCAGTCCCGGACTAGCGGGAGATACGCAGTATTTT. Residues: CASSPGLAGDTQYF.

The rearrangement joins TRBV6-2 or TRBV6-3 to TRBJ2-7, with D tentatively TRBD2 (6 bases). V gave up 4 bases and J gave up 5 bases, with 18 bases separating them. The length of the CDR3 is 15 residues. In germline, CDR1 is MNHEY, CDR2 SVGEGT. The CDR3 DNA reads as TGTGCCAGCAGTTCCCCCCCTGACGGGAGCAACGAGCAGTACTTC. It yields the protein CASSSPPDGSNEQYF.